Listed here are 10 T cell receptor beta chains from one sample, sequenced in a study of Ad26.COV2.S vaccination and SARS-CoV-2 variants. Here immunoSEQ multiplex PCR was the method, and the copy in TCRdb shows in-frame clones only, minus some. The table includes over 400,000 clones, about nine tenths detected once. This sample's treatment: 15 to 20 received Ad26.COV2.S at low or high dose, single or two shots; 5 received placebo; per-sample allocation not given. Day 63 following the first vaccine or placebo injection was when the samples were taken. Sample: peripheral blood, taken in a trial of Ad26.COV2.S vaccine versus placebo. The source of these receptors is a person between 18 and 65 years old who received the Ad26.COV2.S COVID-19 vaccine or a placebo.

The chain couples TRBV7-2 to TRBJ2-7; D gene ambiguous. With 4 bases removed from V and 2 bases from J, the gap between germline ends came to 9 bases. The germline CDR1 and CDR2 sequences are SGHTA and FQGNSA. The CDR3 contains 13 residues. The CDR3, as DNA: TGTGCCAGCAGCTCGCCTTTTGCCTACGAGCAGTACTTC. Translating gives CASSSPFAYEQYF.

The chain uses TRBV7-9 and TRBJ1-1; D gene unclear. The germline V gene has CDR1 SEHNR and CDR2 FQNEAQ (reference sequence). CDR3 length: 17 amino acids. V lost 1 base and J lost 1, with 16 bases in between. The DNA of the CDR3 is TGTGCCAGCAGCTTAGATCAAAAGGCGTGGGCGAACACTGAAGCTTTCTTT. This sequence encodes CASSLDQKAWANTEAFF.

This rearrangement joins TRBV18 to TRBJ1-2; D possibly corresponds to TRBD1 (6 bases). Germline CDR1 KGHSH, CDR2 LQKENI. Trimming removed 4 bases at V and 6 bases at J, with 12 bases between. The CDR3 loop spans 13 amino acids. In nucleotides, the CDR3 is TGTGCCAGCTCACGTCAGGCAGGGGATGGCTACACCTTC. Its protein is CASSRQAGDGYTF.

The chain links TRBV9 to TRBJ2-7, with 7 bases identical to TRBD1. Germline V gene data show CDR1 as SGDLS and CDR2 as YYNGEE. V gave up 5 bases and J gave up 2 bases; unmatched junction bases: 4. The CDR3 is 13 amino acids. CDR3 residues: CASSGGQTYEQYF. The DNA for the CDR3 is TGTGCCAGCAGTGGGGGACAGACCTACGAGCAGTACTTC.

V is TRBV19 and J is TRBJ1-1; D might be TRBD1 (6 bases). CDR1 LNHDA and CDR2 SQIVND come from the germline V gene (reference sequence). The CDR3 spans 13 residues. V lost 9 bases to trimming and J lost 0 bases, with 11 bases between them. The CDR3 region has the DNA TGTGCCAGCGGGGACACGATGAACACTGAAGCTTTCTTT. Its protein is CASGDTMNTEAFF.

This chain links TRBV5-5 with TRBJ2-2; 7 positions agree with TRBD1. V gave up 0 bases and J gave up 6 bases; unmatched junction bases: 2. The CDR3 length is 14 residues. Germline V gives CDR1 SGHKS, CDR2 YYEKEE (reference sequence). CDR3 amino acids: CASSLEGAAGELFF. The DNA of the CDR3 is TGTGCCAGCAGCTTGGAGGGGGCCGCCGGGGAGCTGTTTTTT.

The chain recombines TRBV27 with TRBJ2-7; D call uncertain. Germline V gives CDR1 MNHEY, CDR2 SMNVEV (reference sequence). V was shortened by 2 bases and J by 2 bases, with 10 bases between the two germline ends. This CDR3 contains 14 residues. CDR3 bases: TGTGCCAGCAGTTTAGGTGGGAAAGCCTACGAGCAGTACTTC. It specifies CASSLGGKAYEQYF.

The chain joins TRBV21-1 to TRBJ2-3; the D call of TRBD1 is as the table states it, not checked on the DNA. TRBV21-1 is recorded as a pseudogene. The CDR3 has 15 amino acids. The CDR3 coding sequence is TGTGCCAGCGACAGGAGCCGGACTAGCACAGATACGCAGTATTTT. It is translated as CASDRSRTSTDTQYF.

The rearrangement uses TRBV4-3 and TRBJ1-6; 9 positions match TRBD1. Per the germline V gene, CDR1 is LGHNA and CDR2 is YSLEER. The ends lost 0 bases at V and 10 bases at J; junction bases unmatched: 4. CDR3 length: 15 residues. The CDR3 loop reads CASSQEGTGKSPLHF. The CDR3 bases are TGCGCCAGCAGCCAAGAGGGGACAGGGAAGTCACCCCTCCACTTT.

The chain employs TRBV24-1 and TRBJ1-2; the D is unclear. This CDR3 is 15 amino acids long. The V and J ends lost 2 bases and 4 bases respectively, with 13 bases between them. The V gene's germline CDR1 is KGHDR and CDR2 SFDVKD. This CDR3 reads CATSDSALTGYGYTF. CDR3 sequence (DNA): TGTGCCACCAGTGATTCAGCCTTGACCGGCTATGGCTACACCTTC.